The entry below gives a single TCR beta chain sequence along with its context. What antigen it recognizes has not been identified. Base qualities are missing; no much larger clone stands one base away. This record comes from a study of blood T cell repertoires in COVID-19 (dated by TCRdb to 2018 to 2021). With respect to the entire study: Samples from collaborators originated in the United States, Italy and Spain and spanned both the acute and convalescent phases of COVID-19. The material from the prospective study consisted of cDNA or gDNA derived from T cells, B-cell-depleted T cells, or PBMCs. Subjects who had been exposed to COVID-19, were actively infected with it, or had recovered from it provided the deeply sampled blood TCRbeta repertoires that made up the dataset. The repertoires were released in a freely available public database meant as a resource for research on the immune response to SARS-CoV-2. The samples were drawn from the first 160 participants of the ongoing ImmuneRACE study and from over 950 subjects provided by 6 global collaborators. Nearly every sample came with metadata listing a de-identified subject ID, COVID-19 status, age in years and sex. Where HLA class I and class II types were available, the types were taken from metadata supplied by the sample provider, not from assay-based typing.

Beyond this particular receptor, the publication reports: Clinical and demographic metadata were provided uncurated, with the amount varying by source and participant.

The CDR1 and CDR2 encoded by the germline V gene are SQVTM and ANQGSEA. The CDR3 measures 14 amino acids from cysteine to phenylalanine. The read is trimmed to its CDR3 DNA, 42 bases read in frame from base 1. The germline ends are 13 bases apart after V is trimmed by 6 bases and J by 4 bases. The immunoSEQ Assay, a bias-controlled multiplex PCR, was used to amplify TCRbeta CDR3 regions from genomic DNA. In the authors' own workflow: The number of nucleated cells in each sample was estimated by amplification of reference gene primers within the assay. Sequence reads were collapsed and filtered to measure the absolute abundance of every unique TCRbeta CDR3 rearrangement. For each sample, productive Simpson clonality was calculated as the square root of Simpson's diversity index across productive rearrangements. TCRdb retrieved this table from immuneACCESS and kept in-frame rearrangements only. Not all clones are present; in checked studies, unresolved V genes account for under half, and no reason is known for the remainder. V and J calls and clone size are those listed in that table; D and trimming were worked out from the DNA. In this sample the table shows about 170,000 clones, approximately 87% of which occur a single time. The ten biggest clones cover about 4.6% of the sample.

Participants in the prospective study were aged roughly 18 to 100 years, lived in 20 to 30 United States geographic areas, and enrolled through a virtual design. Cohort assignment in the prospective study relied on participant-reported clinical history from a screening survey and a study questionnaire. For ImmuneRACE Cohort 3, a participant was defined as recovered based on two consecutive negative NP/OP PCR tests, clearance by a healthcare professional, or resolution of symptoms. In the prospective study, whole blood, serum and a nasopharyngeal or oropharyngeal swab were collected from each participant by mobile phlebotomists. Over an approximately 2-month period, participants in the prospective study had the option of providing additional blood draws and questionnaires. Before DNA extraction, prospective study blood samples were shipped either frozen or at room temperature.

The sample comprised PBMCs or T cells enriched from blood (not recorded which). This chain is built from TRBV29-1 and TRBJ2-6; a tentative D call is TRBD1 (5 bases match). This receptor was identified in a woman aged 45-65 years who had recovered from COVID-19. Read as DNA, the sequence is TGCAGCGTAAGGGCCAGGGCCGGGGCCAACGTCCTGACTTTC. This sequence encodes CSVRARAGANVLTF.